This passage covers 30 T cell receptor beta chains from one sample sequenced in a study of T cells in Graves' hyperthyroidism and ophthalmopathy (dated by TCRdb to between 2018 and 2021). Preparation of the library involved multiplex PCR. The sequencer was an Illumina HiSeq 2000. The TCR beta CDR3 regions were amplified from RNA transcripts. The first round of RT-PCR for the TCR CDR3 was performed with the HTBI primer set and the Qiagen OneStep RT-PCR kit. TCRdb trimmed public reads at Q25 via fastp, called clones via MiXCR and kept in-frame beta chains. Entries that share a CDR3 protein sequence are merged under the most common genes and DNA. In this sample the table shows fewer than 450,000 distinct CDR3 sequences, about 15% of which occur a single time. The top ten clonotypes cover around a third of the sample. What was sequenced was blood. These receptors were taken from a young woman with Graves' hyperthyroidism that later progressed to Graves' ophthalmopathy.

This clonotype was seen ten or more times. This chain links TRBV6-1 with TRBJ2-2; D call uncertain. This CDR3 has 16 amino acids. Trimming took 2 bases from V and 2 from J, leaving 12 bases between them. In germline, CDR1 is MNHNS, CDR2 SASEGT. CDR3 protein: CASSESWALNTGELFF. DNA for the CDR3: TGTGCCAGCAGTGAATCATGGGCTTTAAACACCGGGGAGCTGTTTTTT.

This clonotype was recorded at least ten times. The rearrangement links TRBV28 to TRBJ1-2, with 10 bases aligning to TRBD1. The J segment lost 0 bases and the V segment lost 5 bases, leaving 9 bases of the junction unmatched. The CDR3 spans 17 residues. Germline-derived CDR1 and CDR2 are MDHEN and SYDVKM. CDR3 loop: CASSLWTGGITNYGYTF. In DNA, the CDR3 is TGTGCCAGCAGTCTGTGGACAGGGGGAATCACTAACTATGGCTACACCTTC.

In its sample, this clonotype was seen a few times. In DNA form, the CDR3 reads TGCGCCAGCAGCCAAGATCTAATTTCGCAGGTCCAATATAATTCACCCCTCCACTTT. Translated: CASSQDLISQVQYNSPLHF. The V call is TRBV4-1, the J call TRBJ1-6; no clear D gene. Germline loops: CDR1 MGHRA, CDR2 YSYEKL. The germline V and J ends were trimmed by 0 bases and 4 bases, with 19 bases remaining between them. The CDR3 loop spans 19 amino acids.

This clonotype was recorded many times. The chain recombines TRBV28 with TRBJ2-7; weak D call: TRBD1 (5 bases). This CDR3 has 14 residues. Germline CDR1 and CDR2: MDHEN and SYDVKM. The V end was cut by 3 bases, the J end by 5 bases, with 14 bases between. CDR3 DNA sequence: TGTGCCAGCAGTTTTTCAGGGCTCGTCAACGAGCAGTACTTC. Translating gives CASSFSGLVNEQYF.

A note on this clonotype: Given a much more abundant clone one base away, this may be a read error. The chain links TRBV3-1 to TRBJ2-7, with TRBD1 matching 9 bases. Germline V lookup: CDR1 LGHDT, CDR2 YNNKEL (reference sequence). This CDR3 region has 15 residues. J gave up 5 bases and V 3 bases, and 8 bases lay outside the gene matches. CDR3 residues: CASSQRGTGFHEQYF. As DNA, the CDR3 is TGTGCCAGCAGCCAGAGGGGGACAGGGTTCCACGAGCAGTACTTC.

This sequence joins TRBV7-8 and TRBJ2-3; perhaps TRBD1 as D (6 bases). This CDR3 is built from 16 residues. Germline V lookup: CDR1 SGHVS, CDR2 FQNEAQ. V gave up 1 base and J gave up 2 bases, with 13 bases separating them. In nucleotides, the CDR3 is TGTGCCAGCAGCTTAGGGGGGACATCTTACACAGATACGCAGTATTTT. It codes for CASSLGGTSYTDTQYF.

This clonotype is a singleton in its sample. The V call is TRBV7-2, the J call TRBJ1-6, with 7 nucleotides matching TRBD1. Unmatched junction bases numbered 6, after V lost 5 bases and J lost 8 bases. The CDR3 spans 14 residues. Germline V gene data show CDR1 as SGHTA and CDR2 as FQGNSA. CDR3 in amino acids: CASSTRGGDSPLHF. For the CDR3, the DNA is TGTGCCAGCAGCACCAGGGGGGGGGATTCACCCCTCCACTTT. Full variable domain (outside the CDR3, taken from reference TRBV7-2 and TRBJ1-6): GAGVSQSPSNKVTEKGKDVELRCDPISGHTALYWYRQSLGQGLEFLIYFQGNSAPDKSGLPSDRFSAERTGGSVSTLTIQRTQQEDSAVYLCASSTRGGDSPLHFGNGTRLTVT.

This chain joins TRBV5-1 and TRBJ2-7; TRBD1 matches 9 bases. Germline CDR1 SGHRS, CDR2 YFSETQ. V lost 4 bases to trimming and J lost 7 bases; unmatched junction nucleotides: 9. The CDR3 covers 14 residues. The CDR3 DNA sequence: TGCGCCAGCAGCCCTGGGACAGGGTTTGAGGAGCAGTACTTC. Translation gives CASSPGTGFEEQYF. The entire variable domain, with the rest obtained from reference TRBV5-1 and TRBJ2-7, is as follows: KAGVTQTPRYLIKTRGQQVTLSCSPISGHRSVSWYQQTPGQGLQFLFEYFSETQRNKGNFPGRFSGRQFSNSRSEMNVSTLELGDSALYLCASSPGTGFEEQYFGPGTRLTVT.

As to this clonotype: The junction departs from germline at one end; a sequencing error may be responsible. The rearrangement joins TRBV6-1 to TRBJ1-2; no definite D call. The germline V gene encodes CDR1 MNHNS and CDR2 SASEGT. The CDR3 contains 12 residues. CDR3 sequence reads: CAISEPTYGYTF. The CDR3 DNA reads TGTGCCATCAGTGAGCCGACTTATGGCTACACCTTC.

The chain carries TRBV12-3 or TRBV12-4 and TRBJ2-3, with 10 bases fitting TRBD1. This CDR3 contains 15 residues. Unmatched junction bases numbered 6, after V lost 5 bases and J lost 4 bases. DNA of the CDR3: TGTGCCAGCAGTCCGGACAGGGGGAGGGCAGATACGCAGTATTTT. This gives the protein CASSPDRGRADTQYF.

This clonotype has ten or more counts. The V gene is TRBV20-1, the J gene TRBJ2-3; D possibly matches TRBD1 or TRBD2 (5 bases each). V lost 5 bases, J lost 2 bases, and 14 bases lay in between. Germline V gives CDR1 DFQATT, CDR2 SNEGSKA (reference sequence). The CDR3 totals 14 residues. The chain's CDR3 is CSAETGDLTDTQYF. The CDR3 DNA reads TGCAGTGCTGAGACCGGGGACCTCACAGATACGCAGTATTTT.

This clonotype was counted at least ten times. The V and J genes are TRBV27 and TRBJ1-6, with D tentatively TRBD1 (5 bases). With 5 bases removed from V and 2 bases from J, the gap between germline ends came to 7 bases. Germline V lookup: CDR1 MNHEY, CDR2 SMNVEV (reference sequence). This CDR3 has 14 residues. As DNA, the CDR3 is TGTGCCAGCAGTCAGGGAACCTATAATTCACCCCTCCACTTT. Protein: CASSQGTYNSPLHF.

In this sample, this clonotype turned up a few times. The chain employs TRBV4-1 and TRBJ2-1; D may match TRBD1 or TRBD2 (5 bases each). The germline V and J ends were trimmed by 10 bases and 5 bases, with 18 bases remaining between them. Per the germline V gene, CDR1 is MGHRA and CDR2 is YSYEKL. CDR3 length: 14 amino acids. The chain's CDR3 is CATSPRDGNNEQFF. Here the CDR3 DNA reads TGCGCCACTTCTCCCCGGGACGGAAACAATGAGCAGTTCTTC.

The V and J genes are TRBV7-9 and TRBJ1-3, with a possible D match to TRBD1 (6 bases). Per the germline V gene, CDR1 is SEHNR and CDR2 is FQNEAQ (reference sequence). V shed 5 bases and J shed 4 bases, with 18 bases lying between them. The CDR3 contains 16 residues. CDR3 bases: TGTGCCAGCAGCCGGAAAAGGACAGTCTCGGGAAACACCATATATTTT. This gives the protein CASSRKRTVSGNTIYF. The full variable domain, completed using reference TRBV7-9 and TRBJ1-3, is DTGVSQNPRHKITKRGQNVTFRCDPISEHNRLYWYRQTLGQGPEFLTYFQNEAQLEKSRLLSDRFSAERPKGSFSTLEIQRTEQGDSAMYLCASSRKRTVSGNTIYFGEGSWLTVV.

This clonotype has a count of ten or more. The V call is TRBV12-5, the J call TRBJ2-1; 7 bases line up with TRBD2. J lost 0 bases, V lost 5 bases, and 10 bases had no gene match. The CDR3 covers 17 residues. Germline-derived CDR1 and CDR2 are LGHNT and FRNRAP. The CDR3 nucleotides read TGTGCTAGTGGTACAATACTAGCGACGTACTCCTACAATGAGCAGTTCTTC. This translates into CASGTILATYSYNEQFF.

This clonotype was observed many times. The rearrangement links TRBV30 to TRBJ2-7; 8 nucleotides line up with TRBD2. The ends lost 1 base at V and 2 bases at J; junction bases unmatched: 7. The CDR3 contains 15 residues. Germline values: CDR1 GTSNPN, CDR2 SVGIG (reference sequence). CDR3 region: CAWSDQREGPYEQYF. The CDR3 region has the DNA TGTGCCTGGAGTGACCAACGGGAGGGCCCCTACGAGCAGTACTTC.

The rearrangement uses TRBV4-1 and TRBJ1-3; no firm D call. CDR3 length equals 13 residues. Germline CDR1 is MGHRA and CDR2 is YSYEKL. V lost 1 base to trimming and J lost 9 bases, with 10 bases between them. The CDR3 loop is CASSQVGNGTIYF. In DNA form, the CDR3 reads TGCGCCAGCAGCCAAGTCGGCAATGGCACCATATATTTT.

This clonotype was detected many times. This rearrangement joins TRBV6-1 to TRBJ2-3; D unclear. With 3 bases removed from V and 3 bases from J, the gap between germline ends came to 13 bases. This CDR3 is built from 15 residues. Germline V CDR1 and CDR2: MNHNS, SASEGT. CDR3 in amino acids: CASSDPANFTDTQYF. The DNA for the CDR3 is TGTGCCAGCAGTGATCCAGCGAATTTTACAGATACGCAGTATTTT.

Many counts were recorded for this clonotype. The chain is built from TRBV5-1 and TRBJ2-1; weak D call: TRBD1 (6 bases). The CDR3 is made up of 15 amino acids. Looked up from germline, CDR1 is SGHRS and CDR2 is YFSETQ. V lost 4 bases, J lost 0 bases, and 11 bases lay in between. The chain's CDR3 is CASSEGVSSYNEQFF. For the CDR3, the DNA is TGCGCCAGCAGCGAGGGGGTTAGCTCCTACAATGAGCAGTTCTTC.

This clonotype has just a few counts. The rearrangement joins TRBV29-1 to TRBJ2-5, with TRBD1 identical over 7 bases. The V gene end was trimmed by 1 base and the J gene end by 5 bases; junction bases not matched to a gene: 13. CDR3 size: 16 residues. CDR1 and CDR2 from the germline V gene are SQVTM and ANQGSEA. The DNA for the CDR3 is TGCAGCGTTGAAGGAGAAACAGGGGATAGGTGGGAGACCCAGTACTTC. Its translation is CSVEGETGDRWETQYF.

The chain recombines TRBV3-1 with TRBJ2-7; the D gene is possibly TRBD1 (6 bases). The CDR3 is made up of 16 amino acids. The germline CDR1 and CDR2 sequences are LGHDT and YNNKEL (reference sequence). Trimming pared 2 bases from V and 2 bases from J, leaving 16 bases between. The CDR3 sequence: CASSQLARGETYEQYF. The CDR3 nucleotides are TGTGCCAGCAGCCAATTGGCCAGGGGAGAAACCTACGAGCAGTACTTC.

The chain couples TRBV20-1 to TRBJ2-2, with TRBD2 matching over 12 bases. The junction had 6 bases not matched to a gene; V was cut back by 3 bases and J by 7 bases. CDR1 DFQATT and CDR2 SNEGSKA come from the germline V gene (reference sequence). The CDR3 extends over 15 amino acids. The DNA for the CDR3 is TGCAGTGCTAGGCTAGCGGGGGGGCCAAGCGGGGAGCTGTTTTTT. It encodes CSARLAGGPSGELFF.

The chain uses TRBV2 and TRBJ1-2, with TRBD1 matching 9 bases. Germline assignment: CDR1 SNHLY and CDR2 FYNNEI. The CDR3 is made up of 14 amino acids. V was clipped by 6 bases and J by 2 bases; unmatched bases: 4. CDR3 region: CASRLGQGNYGYTF. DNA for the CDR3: TGTGCCAGCAGACTCGGACAGGGGAACTATGGCTACACCTTC.

The CDR3 loop is CASSQGRIADSNTEAFF. The CDR3 DNA reads TGCGCCAGCAGCCAAGGGCGGATAGCGGATTCGAACACTGAAGCTTTCTTT. This rearrangement joins TRBV4-1 to TRBJ1-1; D gene unclear. Germline CDR1 is MGHRA and CDR2 is YSYEKL. The V gene lost 1 base and the J gene lost 1 base, with 16 bases spanning the gap. The CDR3 length is 17 residues.

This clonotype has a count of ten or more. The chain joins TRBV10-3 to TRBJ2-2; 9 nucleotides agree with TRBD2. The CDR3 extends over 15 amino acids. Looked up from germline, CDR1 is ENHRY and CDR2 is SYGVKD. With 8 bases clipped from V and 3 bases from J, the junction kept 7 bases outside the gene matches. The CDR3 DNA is TGTGCCATCGGGGGCGGGGGGGCCGACACCGGGGAGCTGTTTTTT. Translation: CAIGGGGADTGELFF.

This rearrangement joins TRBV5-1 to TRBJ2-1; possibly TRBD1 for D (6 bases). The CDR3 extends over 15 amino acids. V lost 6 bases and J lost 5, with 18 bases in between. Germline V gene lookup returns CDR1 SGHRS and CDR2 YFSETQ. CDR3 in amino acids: CASNAVQGGNNEQFF. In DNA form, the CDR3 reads TGCGCCAGCAACGCAGTACAGGGCGGAAACAATGAGCAGTTCTTC.

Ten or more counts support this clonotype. DNA of the CDR3: TGTGCCAGCAGCCACCGGAACAGTAATTCACCCCTCCACTTT. Its protein product is CASSHRNSNSPLHF. The chain employs TRBV28 and TRBJ1-6; D remains ambiguous. Trimming pared 6 bases from V and 6 bases from J, leaving 12 bases between. Germline V gene sequence: CDR1 MDHEN, CDR2 SYDVKM. CDR3 length: 14 amino acids.

The CDR3, as DNA: TGCAGCGTTGACAAGGGTTCTGGCAAAAACATTCAGTACTTC. Its translation is CSVDKGSGKNIQYF. The V call is TRBV29-1, the J call TRBJ2-4; D is uncertain. V was cut by 3 bases and J by 3 bases, with 12 bases left in between. The germline V gene has CDR1 SQVTM and CDR2 ANQGSEA. The CDR3 consists of 14 residues. The whole variable domain, filled in from reference TRBV29-1 and TRBJ2-4, reads SAVISQKPSRDICQRGTSLTIQCQVDSQVTMMFWYRQQPGQSLTLIATANQGSEATYESGFVIDKFPISRPNLTFSTLTVSNMSPEDSSIYLCSVDKGSGKNIQYFGAGTRLSVL.

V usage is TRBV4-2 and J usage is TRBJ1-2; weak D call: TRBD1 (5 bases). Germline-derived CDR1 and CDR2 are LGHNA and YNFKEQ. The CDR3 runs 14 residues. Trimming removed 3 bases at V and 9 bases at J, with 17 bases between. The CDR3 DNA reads TGTGCCAGCAGCCAGCTGGCAGGGTTGGATAGCTACACCTTC. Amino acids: CASSQLAGLDSYTF.

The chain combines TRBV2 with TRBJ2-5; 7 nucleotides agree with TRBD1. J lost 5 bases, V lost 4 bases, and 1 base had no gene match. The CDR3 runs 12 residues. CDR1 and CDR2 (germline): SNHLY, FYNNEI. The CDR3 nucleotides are TGTGCCAGCAGTGGACAGGGCGAGACCCAGTACTTC. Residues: CASSGQGETQYF.